One and the same sample provided the 8 T cell receptor beta chains below, sequenced in a study of T cell repertoires in cytomegalovirus infection. For these TCRs, the target antigens are not known. TCRdb re-called the reads with MiXCR, one entry per CDR3 protein. Of 300,000 to 400,000 distinct CDR3 sequences listed, 29% are singletons. Sequenced material: cultured PBMCs, taken from culture after CMV antigen stimulation. The source of these receptors is a human donor in good health (CMV status not recorded). Some clones in this sample may be carry-over from other donors' samples.

The sample holds a few counts of this clonotype. This sequence joins TRBV11-2 and TRBJ2-7, with 7 bases aligning to TRBD2. The CDR3 totals 17 residues. CDR1 is SGHAT and CDR2 is FQNNGV in the germline V gene. After removal of 5 bases from V and 5 bases from J, the junction contained 18 bases not matched to a gene. The CDR3 reads CASSPPGRERLADEQYF. CDR3 nucleotide sequence: TGTGCCAGCAGCCCCCCGGGGCGGGAGAGGCTAGCGGACGAGCAGTACTTC.

The rearrangement joins TRBV9 to TRBJ2-1; tentative D call: TRBD2 (6 bases). Germline V CDR1 and CDR2: SGDLS, YYNGEE. Trimming took 0 bases from V and 9 from J, leaving 13 bases between them. The CDR3 is made up of 14 amino acids. The CDR3 reads CASSVGLASVEQFF. CDR3 DNA: TGTGCCAGCAGCGTAGGTCTAGCGAGCGTTGAGCAGTTCTTC.

V and J are TRBV25-1 and TRBJ1-2; D is unclear. This CDR3 has 13 amino acids. Germline-derived CDR1 and CDR2 are MGHDK and SYGVNS. The V end was cut by 2 bases, the J end by 1 base, with 5 bases between. CDR3 nucleotide sequence: TGTGCCAGCAGTGAAGTGAGTAACTATGGCTACACCTTC. This encodes CASSEVSNYGYTF.

At least ten counts were recorded for this clonotype. The chain uses TRBV28 and TRBJ1-6, with 9 bases fitting TRBD1. Losses at the gene ends were 6 bases for V and 7 bases for J; bases not matched to a gene: 7. The length of the CDR3 is 15 residues. Germline values: CDR1 MDHEN, CDR2 SYDVKM. CDR3 nucleotides: TGTGCCAGCAGGATACCGGACAGGGGAAATTCACCCCTCCACTTT. Translating it yields CASRIPDRGNSPLHF. The variable domain in full, completed from reference TRBV28 and TRBJ1-6, reads DVKVTQSSRYLVKRTGEKVFLECVQDMDHENMFWYRQDPGLGLRLIYFSYDVKMKEKGDIPEGYSVSREKKERFSLILESASTNQTSMYLCASRIPDRGNSPLHFGNGTRLTVT.

The chain couples TRBV12-3 or TRBV12-4 to TRBJ1-2, with TRBD1 identical over 11 bases. The CDR3 has 14 amino acids. Trimming removed 4 bases from V and 7 bases from J; junction bases left unmatched: 5. The CDR3 DNA sequence: TGTGCCAGCAGTTCTGGACAGGGGGCATCTGGCTACACCTTC. Protein product: CASSSGQGASGYTF.

A few counts support this clonotype. The rearrangement uses TRBV20-1 and TRBJ2-5; 7 bases are shared with TRBD2. Unmatched junction bases numbered 6, after V lost 5 bases and J lost 0 bases. Germline-derived CDR1 and CDR2 are DFQATT and SNEGSKA (reference sequence). There are 14 residues in the CDR3. CDR3 in DNA: TGCAGTGCTTCGACTAGCCTGTACCAAGAGACCCAGTACTTC. It translates to CSASTSLYQETQYF.

The sample holds one count of this clonotype. This chain connects TRBV27 to TRBJ2-1; possibly TRBD1 for D (5 bases). Germline-derived CDR1 and CDR2 are MNHEY and SMNVEV (reference sequence). Trimming cost V 6 bases and J 8 bases, with 14 bases left between them. The CDR3 covers 13 residues. The CDR3 DNA reads TGTGCCAGCAGCCAACAGGTAGGGGATGAGCAGTTCTTC. The encoded protein is CASSQQVGDEQFF.

CDR3 DNA: TGTGCCAGCAGCTTAAGTCAGAGTCTAGCGGGAGGGCCGCATGAGCAGTTCTTC. Amino acid sequence: CASSLSQSLAGGPHEQFF. The chain joins TRBV7-3 to TRBJ2-1, with 12 positions matching TRBD2. Germline V gene data show CDR1 as SGHTA and CDR2 as FQGTGA. V lost 1 base and J lost 8; bases outside the gene matches: 12. CDR3 size: 18 residues.